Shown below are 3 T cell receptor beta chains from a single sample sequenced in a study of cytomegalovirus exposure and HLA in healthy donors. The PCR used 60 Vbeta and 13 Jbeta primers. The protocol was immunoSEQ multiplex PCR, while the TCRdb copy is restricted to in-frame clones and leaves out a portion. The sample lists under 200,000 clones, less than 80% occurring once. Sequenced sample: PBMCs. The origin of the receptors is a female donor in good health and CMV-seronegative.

Written as DNA, the CDR3 is TGTGCCAGTAGTCCATCTACTTTAAACACCGGGGAGCTGTTTTTT. Its protein product is CASSPSTLNTGELFF. The rearrangement joins TRBV19 to TRBJ2-2; D gene uncertain. The germline V and J ends were trimmed by 5 bases and 2 bases, with 12 bases remaining between them. The CDR3 contains 15 residues. CDR1 LNHDA and CDR2 SQIVND come from the germline V gene (reference sequence).

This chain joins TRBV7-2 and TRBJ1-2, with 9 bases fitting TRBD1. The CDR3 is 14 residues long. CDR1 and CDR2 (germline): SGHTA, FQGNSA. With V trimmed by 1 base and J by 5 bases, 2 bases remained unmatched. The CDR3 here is CASSLVGTGYGYTF. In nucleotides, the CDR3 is TGTGCCAGCAGCTTAGTTGGGACAGGGTATGGCTACACCTTC.

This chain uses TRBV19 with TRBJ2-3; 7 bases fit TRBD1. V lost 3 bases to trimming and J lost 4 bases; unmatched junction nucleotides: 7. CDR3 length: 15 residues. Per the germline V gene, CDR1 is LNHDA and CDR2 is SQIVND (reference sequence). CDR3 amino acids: CASSIGQGVADTQYF. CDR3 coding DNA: TGTGCCAGTAGTATCGGTCAGGGGGTGGCAGATACGCAGTATTTT.